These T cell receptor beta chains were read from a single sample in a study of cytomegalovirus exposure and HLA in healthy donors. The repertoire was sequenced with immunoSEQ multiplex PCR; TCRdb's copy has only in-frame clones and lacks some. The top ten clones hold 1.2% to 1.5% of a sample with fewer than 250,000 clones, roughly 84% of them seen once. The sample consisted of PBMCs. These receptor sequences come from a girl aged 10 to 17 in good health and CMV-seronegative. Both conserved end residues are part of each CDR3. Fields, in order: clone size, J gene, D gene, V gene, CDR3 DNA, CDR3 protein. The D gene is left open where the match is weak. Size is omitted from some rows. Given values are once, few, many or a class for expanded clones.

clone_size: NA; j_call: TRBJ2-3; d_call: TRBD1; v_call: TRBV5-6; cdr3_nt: TGTGCCAGCAGCTTGCCGTATTGGGGACAGGGTGGTACAGATACGCAGTATTTT; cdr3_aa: CASSLPYWGQGGTDTQYF
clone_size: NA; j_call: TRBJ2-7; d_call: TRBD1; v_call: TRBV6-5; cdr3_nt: TGTGCCAGCAGCTGGGACAGCCAGTTAACCGAGCAGTACTTC; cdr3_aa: CASSWDSQLTEQYF
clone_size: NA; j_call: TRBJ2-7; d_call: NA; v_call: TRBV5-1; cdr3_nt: TGCGCCAGCAGCTCCGGACATGAGACCTACGAGCAGTACTTC; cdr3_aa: CASSSGHETYEQYF
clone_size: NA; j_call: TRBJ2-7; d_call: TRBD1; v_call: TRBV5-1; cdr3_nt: TGCGCCAGCAGCGTAGGGACAGGGCGGTTCTACGAGCAGTACTTC; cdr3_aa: CASSVGTGRFYEQYF
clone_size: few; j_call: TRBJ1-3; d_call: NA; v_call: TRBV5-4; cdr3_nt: TGTGCCAGCAGCTCCTGGGGCGCTGGAAACACCATATATTTT; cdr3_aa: CASSSWGAGNTIYF
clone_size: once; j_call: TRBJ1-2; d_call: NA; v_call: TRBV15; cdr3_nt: TGTGCCACCAGCAGAGATCTGGTGGGGCCTGGCTACACCTTC; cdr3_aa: CATSRDLVGPGYTF
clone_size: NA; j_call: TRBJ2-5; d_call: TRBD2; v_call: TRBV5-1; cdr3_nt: TGCGCCAGCAGCTCGCTAGCGGGGCAAGAGACCCAGTACTTC; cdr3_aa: CASSSLAGQETQYF
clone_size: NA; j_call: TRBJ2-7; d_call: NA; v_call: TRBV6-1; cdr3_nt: TGTGCCAGCAGTGAAGCAAGTTACTACGAGCAGTACTTC; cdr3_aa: CASSEASYYEQYF
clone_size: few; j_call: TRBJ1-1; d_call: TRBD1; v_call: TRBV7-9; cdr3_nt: TGTGCCAGCAGGACGACAGGGGTGAACACTGAAGCTTTCTTT; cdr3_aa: CASRTTGVNTEAFF
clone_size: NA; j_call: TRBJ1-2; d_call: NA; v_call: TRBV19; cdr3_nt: TGTGCCAGTAGTAACCCCCTCAGTAGTGAGCGGAAGAGATATGGCTACACCTTC; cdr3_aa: CASSNPLSSERKRYGYTF
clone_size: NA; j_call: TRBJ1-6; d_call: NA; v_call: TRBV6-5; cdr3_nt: TGTGCCAGCAGCTACTACAGCACCTATAATTCACCCCTCCACTTT; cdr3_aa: CASSYYSTYNSPLHF
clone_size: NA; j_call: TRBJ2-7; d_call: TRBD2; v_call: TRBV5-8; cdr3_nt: TGTGCCAGCAGGGGAGGGTCGGGGCAGATATCCTACGAGCAGTACTTC; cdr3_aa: CASRGGSGQISYEQYF
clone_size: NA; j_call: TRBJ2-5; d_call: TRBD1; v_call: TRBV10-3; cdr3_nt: TGTGCCATCAGTGACCCAGGGGGTCCGCGGGAGACCCAGTACTTC; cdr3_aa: CAISDPGGPRETQYF
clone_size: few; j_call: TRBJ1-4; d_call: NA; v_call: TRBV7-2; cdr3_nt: TGTGCCAGCAGCTTCACCGGAGACAAGGGGGAAAAACTGTTTTTT; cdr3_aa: CASSFTGDKGEKLFF
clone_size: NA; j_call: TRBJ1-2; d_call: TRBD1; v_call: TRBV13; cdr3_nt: TGTGCCAGCAGCTTCACAGGGGAAGACAGCTACACCTTC; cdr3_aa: CASSFTGEDSYTF
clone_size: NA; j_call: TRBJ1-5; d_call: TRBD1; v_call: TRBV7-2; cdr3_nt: TGTGCCAGCAGCTATTTTACAGGGGGGAATCAGCCCCAGCATTTT; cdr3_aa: CASSYFTGGNQPQHF
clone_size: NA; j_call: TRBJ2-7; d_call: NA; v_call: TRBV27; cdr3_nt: TGTGCCAGCAGTTTGGGAGGGACAGGCCGGCCCTACGAGCAGTACTTC; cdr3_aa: CASSLGGTGRPYEQYF
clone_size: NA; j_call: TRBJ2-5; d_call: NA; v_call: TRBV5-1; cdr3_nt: TGCGCCAGCAGCCGATCCGGGGAGTGGGAGACCCAGTACTTC; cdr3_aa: CASSRSGEWETQYF
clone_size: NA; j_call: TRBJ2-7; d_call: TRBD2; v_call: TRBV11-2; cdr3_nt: TGTGCCAGCAGCTTACTAGCGGAGGTACAGTTCTACGAGCAGTACTTC; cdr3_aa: CASSLLAEVQFYEQYF
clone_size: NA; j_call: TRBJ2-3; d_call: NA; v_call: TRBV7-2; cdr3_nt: TGTGCCAGCAGCTTAGTGTGGGGGGTGAGCGGCACAGATACGCAGTATTTT; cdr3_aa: CASSLVWGVSGTDTQYF
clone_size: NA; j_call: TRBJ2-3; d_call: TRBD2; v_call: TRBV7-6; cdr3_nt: TGTGCCAGCAGCGTGGGCGGGGGTACCCTGGGCACAGATACGCAGTATTTT; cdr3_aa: CASSVGGGTLGTDTQYF
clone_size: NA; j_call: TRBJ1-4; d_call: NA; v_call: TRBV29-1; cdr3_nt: TGCAGCGTTCACAGGAATGAAAAACTGTTTTTT; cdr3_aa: CSVHRNEKLFF
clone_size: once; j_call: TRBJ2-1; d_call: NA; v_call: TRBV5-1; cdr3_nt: TGCGCCAGCAGCTTGGCGGAGGGTAGGTACAATGAGCAGTTCTTC; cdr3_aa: CASSLAEGRYNEQFF
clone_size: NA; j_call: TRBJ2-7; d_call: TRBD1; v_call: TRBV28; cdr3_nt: TGTGCCAGCAGGCAAAGTTATAAGGACAGGGTCGAGCAGTACTTC; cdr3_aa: CASRQSYKDRVEQYF
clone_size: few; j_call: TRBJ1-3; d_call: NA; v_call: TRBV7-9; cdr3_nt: TGTGCCAGCAGCTTAGCACATTTGAACACCATATATTTT; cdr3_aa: CASSLAHLNTIYF
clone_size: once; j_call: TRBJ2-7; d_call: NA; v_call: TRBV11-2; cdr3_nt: TGTGCCAGCAGCTCCCCGATCACACAATACAGGGAAGGAAGCTACGAGCAGTACTTC; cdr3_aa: CASSSPITQYREGSYEQYF
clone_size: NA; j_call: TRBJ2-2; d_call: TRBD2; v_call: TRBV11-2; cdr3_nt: TGTGCCAGCAGCTTAGAATCCAGCGGGGGGAGCACCGGGGAGCTGTTTTTT; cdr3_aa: CASSLESSGGSTGELFF
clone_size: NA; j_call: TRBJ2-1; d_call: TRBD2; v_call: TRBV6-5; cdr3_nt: TGTGCCAGCAGGCCGCGACTAGCGAGCGATGAGCAGTTCTTC; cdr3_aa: CASRPRLASDEQFF
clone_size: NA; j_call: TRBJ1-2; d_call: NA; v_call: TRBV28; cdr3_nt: TGTGCCAGCAGTCCACAGGGTCAGGACGGCTACACCTTC; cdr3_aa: CASSPQGQDGYTF
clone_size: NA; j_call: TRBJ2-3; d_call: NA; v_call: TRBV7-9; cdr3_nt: TGTGCCAGCAGCTTAGATCTGAGCACAGATACGCAGTATTTT; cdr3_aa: CASSLDLSTDTQYF
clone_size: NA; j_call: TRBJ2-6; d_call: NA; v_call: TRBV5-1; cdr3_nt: TGCGCCAGCACCATGCGGTCAGGGTGGGAGGCCAACGTCCTGACTTTC; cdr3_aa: CASTMRSGWEANVLTF
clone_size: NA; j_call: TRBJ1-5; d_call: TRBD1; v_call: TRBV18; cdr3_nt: TGTGCCAGCTCACCCGGGACAGGGGTCAATCAGCCCCAGCATTTT; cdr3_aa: CASSPGTGVNQPQHF
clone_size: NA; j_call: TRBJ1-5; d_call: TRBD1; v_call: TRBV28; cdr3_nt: TGTGCCAGCAGTATGGGACAGGGGGGTCAGCCCCAGCATTTT; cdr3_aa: CASSMGQGGQPQHF
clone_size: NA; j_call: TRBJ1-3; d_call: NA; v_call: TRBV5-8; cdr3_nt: TGTGCCAGCAGCTCCAAAACAGGGTACTCTGGAAACACCATATATTTT; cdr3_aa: CASSSKTGYSGNTIYF
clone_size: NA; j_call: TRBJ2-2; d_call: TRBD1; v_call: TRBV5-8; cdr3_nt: TGTGCCAGCAGCGTGGGGGACAGTCCAACCGGGGAGCTGTTTTTT; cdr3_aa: CASSVGDSPTGELFF
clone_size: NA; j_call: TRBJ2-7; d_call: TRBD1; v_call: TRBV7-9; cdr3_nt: TGTGCCAGCAGCTACAGGACAGGCAGCTCCTACGAGCAGTACTTC; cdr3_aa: CASSYRTGSSYEQYF
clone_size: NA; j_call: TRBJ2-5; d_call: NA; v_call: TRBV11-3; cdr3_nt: TGTGCCAGCAGCTTACGGTCGGGGTACCAAGAGACCCAGTACTTC; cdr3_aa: CASSLRSGYQETQYF
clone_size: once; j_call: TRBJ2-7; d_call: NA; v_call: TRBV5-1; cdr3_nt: TGCGCCAGCAGCTTGGATCCGGGGTCCTACGAGCAGTACTTC; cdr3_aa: CASSLDPGSYEQYF
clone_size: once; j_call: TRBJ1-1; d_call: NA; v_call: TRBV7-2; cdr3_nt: TGTGCCAGCAGCTCGGGACAGAACACTGAAGCTTTCTTT; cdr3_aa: CASSSGQNTEAFF
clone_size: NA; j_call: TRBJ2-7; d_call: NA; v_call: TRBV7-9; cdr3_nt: TGTGCCAGCAGCTTAATAGGGGTATACTCCTACGAGCAGTACTTC; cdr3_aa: CASSLIGVYSYEQYF
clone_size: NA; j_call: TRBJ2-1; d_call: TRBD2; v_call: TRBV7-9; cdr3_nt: TGTGCCAGCAGCTTCACTAGCGCCAACAATGAGCAGTTCTTC; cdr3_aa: CASSFTSANNEQFF
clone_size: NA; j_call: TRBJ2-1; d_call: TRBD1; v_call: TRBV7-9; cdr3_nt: TGTGCCAGCAGCGACCGGGACAGAGGTCGGTACAATGAGCAGTTCTTC; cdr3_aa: CASSDRDRGRYNEQFF
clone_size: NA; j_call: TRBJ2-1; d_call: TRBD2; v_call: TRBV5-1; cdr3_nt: TGCGCCAGCAGCTTCCTGGGACTAGCGCAAACCTACAATGAGCAGTTCTTC; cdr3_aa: CASSFLGLAQTYNEQFF
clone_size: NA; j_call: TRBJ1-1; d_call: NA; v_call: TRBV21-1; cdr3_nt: TGTGCCAGCAGCAAAAACCGGGACATATCGAACACTGAAGCTTTCTTT; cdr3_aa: CASSKNRDISNTEAFF
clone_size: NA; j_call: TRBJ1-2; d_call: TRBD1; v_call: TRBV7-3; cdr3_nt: TGTGCCAGCAGCCCAGGGGACAGGCAGGGGGTAAGAGAAGGCTACACCTTC; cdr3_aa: CASSPGDRQGVREGYTF
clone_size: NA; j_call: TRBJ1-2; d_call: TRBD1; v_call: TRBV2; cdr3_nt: TGTGCCAGCAGACTTAAGGGGGCGGTGGGTGGCTACACCTTC; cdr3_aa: CASRLKGAVGGYTF
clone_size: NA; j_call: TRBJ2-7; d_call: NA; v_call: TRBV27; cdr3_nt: TGTGCCAGCAGTTCGTTAGCGGCCGCTTCCTACGAGCAGTACTTC; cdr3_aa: CASSSLAAASYEQYF
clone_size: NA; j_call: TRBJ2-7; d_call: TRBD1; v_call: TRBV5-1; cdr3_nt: TGCGCCAGCAGCGCGGACAGGGTTCAGTACTTC; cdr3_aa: CASSADRVQYF
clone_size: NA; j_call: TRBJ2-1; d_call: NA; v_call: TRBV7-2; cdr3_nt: TGTGCCAGCAGCTTAGACCCGCTACTACCCAATGAGCAGTTCTTC; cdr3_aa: CASSLDPLLPNEQFF
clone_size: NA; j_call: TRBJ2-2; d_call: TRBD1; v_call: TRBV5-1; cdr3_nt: TGCGCCTCAAGCCTAAACACCGACAGGGATAACACCGGGGAGCTGTTTTTT; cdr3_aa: CASSLNTDRDNTGELFF
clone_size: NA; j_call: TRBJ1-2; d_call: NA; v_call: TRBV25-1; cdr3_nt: TGTGCCAGCTCCGGACATGTAGGGTACGGCTACACCTTC; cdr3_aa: CASSGHVGYGYTF
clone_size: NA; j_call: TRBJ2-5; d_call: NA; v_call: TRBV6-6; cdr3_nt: TGTGCCAGCAGTTACGCCTCTAGAGAGACCCAGTACTTC; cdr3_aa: CASSYASRETQYF
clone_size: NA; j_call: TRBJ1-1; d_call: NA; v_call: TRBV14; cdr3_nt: TGTGCCAGCAGCCAACAGAGGGACACTGAAGCTTTCTTT; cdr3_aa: CASSQQRDTEAFF
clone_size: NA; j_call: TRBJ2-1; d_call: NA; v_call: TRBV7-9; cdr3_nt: TGTGCCAGCAGCCGTTACCGGGACTGGGACTACAATGAGCAGTTCTTC; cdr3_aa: CASSRYRDWDYNEQFF
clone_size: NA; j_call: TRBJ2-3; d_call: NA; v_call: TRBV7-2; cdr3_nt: TGTGCCAGCAGCTTAAATAGTGTCACAGATACGCAGTATTTT; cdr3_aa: CASSLNSVTDTQYF
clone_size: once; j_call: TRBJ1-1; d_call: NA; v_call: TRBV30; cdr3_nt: TGTGCCTGGGGCAGATACGGGGGAACTGAAGCTTTCTTT; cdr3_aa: CAWGRYGGTEAFF
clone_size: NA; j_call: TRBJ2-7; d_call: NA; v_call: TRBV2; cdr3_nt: TGTGCCAGCGCCTGGGCTCAGACCTACGAGCAGTACTTC; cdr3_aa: CASAWAQTYEQYF
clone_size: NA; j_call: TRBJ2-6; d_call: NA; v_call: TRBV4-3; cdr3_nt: TGCGCCAGCAGCCAGGGGGGTTGGTACATCTCTGGGGCCAACGTCCTGACTTTC; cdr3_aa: CASSQGGWYISGANVLTF
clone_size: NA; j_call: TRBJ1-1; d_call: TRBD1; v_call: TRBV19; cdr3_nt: TGTGCCAGTAGCTCCGGGACAGTAAGGACTGAAGCTTTCTTT; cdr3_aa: CASSSGTVRTEAFF
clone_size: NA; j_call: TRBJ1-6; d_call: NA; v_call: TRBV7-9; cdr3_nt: TGTGCCAGCAGCTTAGGGACACCTCCTGGAGTCCTCCACTTT; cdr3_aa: CASSLGTPPGVLHF